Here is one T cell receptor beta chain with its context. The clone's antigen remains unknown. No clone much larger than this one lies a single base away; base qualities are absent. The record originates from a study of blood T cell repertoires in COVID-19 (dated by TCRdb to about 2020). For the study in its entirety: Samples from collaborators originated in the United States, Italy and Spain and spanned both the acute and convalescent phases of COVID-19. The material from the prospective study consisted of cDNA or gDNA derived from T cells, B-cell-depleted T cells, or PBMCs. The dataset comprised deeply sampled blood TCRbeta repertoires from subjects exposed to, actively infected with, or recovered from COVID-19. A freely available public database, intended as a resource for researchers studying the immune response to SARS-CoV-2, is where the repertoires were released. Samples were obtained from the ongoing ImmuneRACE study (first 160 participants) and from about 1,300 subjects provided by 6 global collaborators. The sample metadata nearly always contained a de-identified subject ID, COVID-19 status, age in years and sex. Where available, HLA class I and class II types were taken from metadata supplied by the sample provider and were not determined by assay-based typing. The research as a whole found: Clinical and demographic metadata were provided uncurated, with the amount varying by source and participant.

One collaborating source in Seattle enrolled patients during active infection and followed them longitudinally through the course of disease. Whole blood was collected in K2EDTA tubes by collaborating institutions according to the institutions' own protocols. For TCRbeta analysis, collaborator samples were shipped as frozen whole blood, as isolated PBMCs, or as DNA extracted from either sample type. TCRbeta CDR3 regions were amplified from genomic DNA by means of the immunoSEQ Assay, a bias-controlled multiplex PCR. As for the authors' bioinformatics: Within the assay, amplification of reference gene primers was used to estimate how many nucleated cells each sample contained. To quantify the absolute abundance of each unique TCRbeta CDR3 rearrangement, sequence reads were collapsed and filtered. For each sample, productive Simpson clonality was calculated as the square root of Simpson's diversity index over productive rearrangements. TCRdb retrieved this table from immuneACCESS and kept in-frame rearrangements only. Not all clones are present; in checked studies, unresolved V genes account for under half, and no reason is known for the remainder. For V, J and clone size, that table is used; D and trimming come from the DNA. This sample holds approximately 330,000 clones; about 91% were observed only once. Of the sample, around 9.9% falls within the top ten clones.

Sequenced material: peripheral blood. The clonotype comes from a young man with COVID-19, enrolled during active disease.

The CDR3 corresponds to CAWSTGMVSPLHF. The DNA sequence is TGTGCCTGGAGCACAGGGATGGTTTCACCCCTCCACTTT. Rearrangement joined TRBV30 to TRBJ1-6; TRBD1 is perhaps the D gene, given 6 matching bases. The CDR3 spans 13 residues, from the cysteine through the phenylalanine. The CDR3 DNA has 39 bases and is translated from base 1. Based on the germline V gene (reference sequence), the CDR1 and CDR2 sequences are GTSNPN and SVGIG. V was cut back by 3 bases and J by 9 bases, leaving a gap of 12 bases between them. This CDR3, with the reference TRBV30 and TRBJ1-6 proteins standing in past its ends, gives the full variable domain SQTIHQWPATLVQPVGSPLSLECTVEGTSNPNLYWYRQAAGRGLQLLFYSVGIGQISSEVPQNLSASRPQDRQFILSSKKLLLSDSGFYLCAWSTGMVSPLHFGNGTRLTVT.